The TCR beta chain under discussion was sequenced for a study of monozygotic twins with inflammatory bowel disease. Study-wide results and caveats: Support was lacking for any single strong IBD-associated signal or clonotype. Repertoire similarity did not differ between concordant and discordant twins, perhaps due to limited power.

Per donor there was one draw, yielding a blood sample of roughly 2.3 ml. CDR3 size: 11 residues. The germline CDR1 and CDR2 sequences are SQVTM and ANQGSEA. A remark on this clonotype: Its antigen is undetermined.

Approximately 3,600 ng of total RNA went into each TCR library. TCRdb reanalyzed the 5' RACE reads, giving one entry per CDR3 protein sequence and no DNA. The specimen's table records over 130,000 distinct CDR3 sequences. The sample consisted of blood. The rearrangement uses TRBV29-1 and TRBJ2-2; the TRBD1 assignment by TCRdb is unverifiable without DNA. The TCR sequence derives from a human donor with ulcerative colitis or Crohn's disease, or a healthy co-twin of an affected twin (not recorded which). The chain's CDR3 is CSARYSGELFF.